Listed here are 8 T cell receptor beta chains from one sample, sequenced in a study of blood T cell repertoires in COVID-19. Data came from immunoSEQ multiplex PCR; TCRdb stores just in-frame clones and leaves some out. The table lists about 17,000 clones, approximately 89% of them singletons. Input material: peripheral blood. The origin of the receptors is a man aged 55 to 70 with active COVID-19.

The J gene is TRBJ2-5, the V gene TRBV19, with D perhaps matching TRBD2 (6 bases). Between the trimmed V and J ends, which lost 6 bases and 3 bases, there was a span of 20 bases. Looked up from germline, CDR1 is LNHDA and CDR2 is SQIVND (reference sequence). CDR3 size: 16 residues. The CDR3 nucleotides read TGTGCCAGTAGGTTAGCGGCGACCTCACCGGAAGAGACCCAGTACTTC. This gives the protein CASRLAATSPEETQYF.

The chain combines TRBV29-1 with TRBJ1-2; 8 nucleotides match TRBD1. Germline trimming cut 5 bases from V and 3 bases from J; bases unmatched to any gene: 20. The CDR3 sequence is 18 residues long. Germline loops: CDR1 SQVTM, CDR2 ANQGSEA. The CDR3 sequence: CSVPSRAGQASSDYGYTF. The CDR3 nucleotides read TGCAGCGTTCCCTCCCGGGCGGGACAGGCCTCGAGTGACTATGGCTACACCTTC.

The chain couples TRBV6-1 to TRBJ1-2; D unresolved. The CDR3 is made up of 13 amino acids. Between the trimmed V and J ends, which lost 3 bases and 6 bases, there was a span of 11 bases. Germline V gene sequence: CDR1 MNHNS, CDR2 SASEGT. The DNA of the CDR3 is TGTGCCAGCAGTGACCAGGTGAAGGATGGCTACACCTTC. Protein: CASSDQVKDGYTF.

The rearrangement uses TRBV6-5 and TRBJ1-4; the match to TRBD1 covers 9 bases. Germline lookup yields CDR1 MNHEY and CDR2 SVGAGI. V lost 5 bases, J lost 5 bases, and 3 bases stayed unmatched. This CDR3 spans 14 amino acids. Here the CDR3 DNA reads TGTGCCAGCAGTAAGACAGGGGGAAATGAAAAACTGTTTTTT. Translating it yields CASSKTGGNEKLFF.

The rearrangement joins TRBV5-8 to TRBJ1-4; D uncertain. CDR1 and CDR2 (germline): SGHTS, YDEGEE. This CDR3 is built from 14 residues. V was cut by 6 bases and J by 4 bases, with 13 bases left in between. The CDR3 DNA reads TGTGCCAGCACAACTCAATTTGGTAATGAAAAACTGTTTTTT. Its translation is CASTTQFGNEKLFF.

This clone has a single count. This chain connects TRBV19 to TRBJ1-4; 7 bases align to TRBD1. The CDR3 runs to 14 residues. Germline CDR1 LNHDA, CDR2 SQIVND (reference sequence). V was pared by 5 bases and J by 6 bases, with 6 bases of the junction left unmatched. This CDR3 reads CASSEQGSDEKLFF. The CDR3 nucleotides are TGTGCCAGTAGTGAACAGGGGAGCGATGAAAAACTGTTTTTT.

The gene calls are TRBV4-2 and TRBJ1-2; D may be TRBD1 (6 bases). There are 15 residues in the CDR3. V lost 0 bases and J 0 bases, leaving 8 bases between the germline ends. CDR1 and CDR2 (germline): LGHNA, YNFKEQ. CDR3: CASSQEQGANYGYTF. CDR3 bases: TGTGCCAGCAGCCAAGAACAGGGAGCTAACTATGGCTACACCTTC.

This chain uses TRBV5-1 with TRBJ1-1; 9 nucleotides agree with TRBD1. The ends lost 3 bases at V and 7 bases at J; junction bases unmatched: 7. Germline values: CDR1 SGHRS, CDR2 YFSETQ. This CDR3 is 14 amino acids long. The CDR3 loop is CASSWGDRVVEAFF. Written as DNA, the CDR3 is TGCGCCAGCAGCTGGGGGGACAGGGTTGTTGAAGCTTTCTTT.